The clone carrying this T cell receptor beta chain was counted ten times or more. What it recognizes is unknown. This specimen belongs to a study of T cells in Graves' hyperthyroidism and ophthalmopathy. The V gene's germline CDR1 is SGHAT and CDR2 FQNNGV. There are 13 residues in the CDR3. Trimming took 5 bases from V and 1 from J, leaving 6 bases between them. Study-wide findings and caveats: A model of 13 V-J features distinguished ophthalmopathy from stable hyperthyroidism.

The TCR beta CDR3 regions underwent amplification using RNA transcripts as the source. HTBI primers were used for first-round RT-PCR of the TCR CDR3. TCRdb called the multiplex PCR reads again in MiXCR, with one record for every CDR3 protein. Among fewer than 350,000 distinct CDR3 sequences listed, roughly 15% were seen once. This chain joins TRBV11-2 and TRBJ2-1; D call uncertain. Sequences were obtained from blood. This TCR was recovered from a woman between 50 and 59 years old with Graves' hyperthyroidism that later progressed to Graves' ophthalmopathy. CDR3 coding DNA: TGTGCCAGCAGCGCACGATCCTACAATGAGCAGTTCTTC. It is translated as CASSARSYNEQFF.